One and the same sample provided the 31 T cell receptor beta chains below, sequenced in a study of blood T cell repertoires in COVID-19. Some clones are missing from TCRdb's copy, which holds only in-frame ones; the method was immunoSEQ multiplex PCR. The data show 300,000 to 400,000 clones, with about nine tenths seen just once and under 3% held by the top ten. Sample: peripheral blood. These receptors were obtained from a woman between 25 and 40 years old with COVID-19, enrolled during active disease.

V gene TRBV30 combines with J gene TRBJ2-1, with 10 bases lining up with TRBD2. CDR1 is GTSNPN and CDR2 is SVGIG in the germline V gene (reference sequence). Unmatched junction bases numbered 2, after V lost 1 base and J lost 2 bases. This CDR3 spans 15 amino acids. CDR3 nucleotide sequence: TGTGCCTGGAGTGGGACTAGCGGAGCCTACAATGAGCAGTTCTTC. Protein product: CAWSGTSGAYNEQFF. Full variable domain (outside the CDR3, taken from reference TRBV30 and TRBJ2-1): SQTIHQWPATLVQPVGSPLSLECTVEGTSNPNLYWYRQAAGRGLQLLFYSVGIGQISSEVPQNLSASRPQDRQFILSSKKLLLSDSGFYLCAWSGTSGAYNEQFFGPGTRLTVL.

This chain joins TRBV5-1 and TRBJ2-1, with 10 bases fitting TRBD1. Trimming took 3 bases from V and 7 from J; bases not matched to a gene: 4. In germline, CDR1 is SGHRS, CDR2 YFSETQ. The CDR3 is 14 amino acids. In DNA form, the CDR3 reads TGCGCCAGCAGCTCCGGACAGGGGGGGAATGAGCAGTTCTTC. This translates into CASSSGQGGNEQFF.

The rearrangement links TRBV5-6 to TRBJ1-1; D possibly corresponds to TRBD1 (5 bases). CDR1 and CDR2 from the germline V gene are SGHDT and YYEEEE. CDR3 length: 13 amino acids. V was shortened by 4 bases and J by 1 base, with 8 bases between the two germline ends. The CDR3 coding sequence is TGTGCCAGCAGCCGGACACCGAACACTGAAGCTTTCTTT. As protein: CASSRTPNTEAFF. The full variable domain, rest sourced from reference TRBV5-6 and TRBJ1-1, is DAGVTQSPTHLIKTRGQQVTLRCSPKSGHDTVSWYQQALGQGPQFIFQYYEEEERQRGNFPDRFSGHQFPNYSSELNVNALLLGDSALYLCASSRTPNTEAFFGQGTRLTVV.

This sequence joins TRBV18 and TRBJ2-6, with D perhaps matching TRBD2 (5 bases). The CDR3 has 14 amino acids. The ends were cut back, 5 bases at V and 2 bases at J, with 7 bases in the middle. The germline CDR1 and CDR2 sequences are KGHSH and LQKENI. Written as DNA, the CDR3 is TGTGCCAGCTCATCCGGGACTGGGGCCAACGTCCTGACTTTC. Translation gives CASSSGTGANVLTF.

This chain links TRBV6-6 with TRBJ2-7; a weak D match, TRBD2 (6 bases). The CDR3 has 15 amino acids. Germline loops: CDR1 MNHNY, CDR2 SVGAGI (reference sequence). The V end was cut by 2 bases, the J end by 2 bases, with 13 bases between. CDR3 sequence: CASSYGGARTYEQYF. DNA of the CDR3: TGTGCCAGCAGTTACGGCGGGGCGCGGACCTACGAGCAGTACTTC.

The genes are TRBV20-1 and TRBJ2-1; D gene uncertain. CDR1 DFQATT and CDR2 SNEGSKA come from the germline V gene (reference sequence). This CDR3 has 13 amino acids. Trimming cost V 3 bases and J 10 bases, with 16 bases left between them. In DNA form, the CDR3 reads TGCAGTGCTAGTCAGTCTCTGCACCAAGAGCAGTTCTTC. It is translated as CSASQSLHQEQFF.

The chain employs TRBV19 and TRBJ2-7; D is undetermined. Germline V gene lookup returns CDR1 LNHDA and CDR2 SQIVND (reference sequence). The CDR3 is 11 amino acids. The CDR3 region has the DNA TGTGACTCGCTAGTTTATGGCGAGCAGTACTTC. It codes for CDSLVYGEQYF.

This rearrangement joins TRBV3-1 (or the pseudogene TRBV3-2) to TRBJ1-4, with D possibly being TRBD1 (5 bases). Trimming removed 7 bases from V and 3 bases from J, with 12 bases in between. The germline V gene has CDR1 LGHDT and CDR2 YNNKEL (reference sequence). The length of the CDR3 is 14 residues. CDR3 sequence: CASKAGPANEKLFF. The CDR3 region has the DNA TGTGCCAGCAAGGCAGGGCCGGCTAATGAAAAACTGTTTTTT.

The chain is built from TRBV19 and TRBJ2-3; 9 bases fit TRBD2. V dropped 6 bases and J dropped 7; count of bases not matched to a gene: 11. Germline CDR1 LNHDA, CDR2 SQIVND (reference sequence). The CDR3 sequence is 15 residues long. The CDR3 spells CASRLGTSRPHTQYF. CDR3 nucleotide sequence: TGTGCCAGTAGACTGGGGACTAGCAGACCTCATACGCAGTATTTT.

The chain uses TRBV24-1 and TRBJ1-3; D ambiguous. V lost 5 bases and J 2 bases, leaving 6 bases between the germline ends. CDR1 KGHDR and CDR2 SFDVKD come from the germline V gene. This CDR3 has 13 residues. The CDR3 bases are TGTGCCACCAGTGCCGGGGCTGGAAACACCATATATTTT. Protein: CATSAGAGNTIYF.

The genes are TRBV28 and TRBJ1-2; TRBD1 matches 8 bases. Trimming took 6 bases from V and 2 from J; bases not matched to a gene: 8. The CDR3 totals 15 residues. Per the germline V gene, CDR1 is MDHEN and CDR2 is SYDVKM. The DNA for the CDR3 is TGTGCCAGCAGAAATTCTGACAGGGGCAACTATGGCTACACCTTC. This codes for CASRNSDRGNYGYTF.

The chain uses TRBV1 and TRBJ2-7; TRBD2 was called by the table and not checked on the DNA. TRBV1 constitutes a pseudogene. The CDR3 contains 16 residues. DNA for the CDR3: TGCACCAGCAGCCAAGCGTGTAGCCTGAGCTCCTACGAGCAGTACTTC. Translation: CTSSQACSLSSYEQYF.

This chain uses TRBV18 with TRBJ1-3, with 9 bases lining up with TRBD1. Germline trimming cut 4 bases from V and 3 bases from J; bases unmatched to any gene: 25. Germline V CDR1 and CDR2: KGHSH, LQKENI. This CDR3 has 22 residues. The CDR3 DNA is TGTGCCAGCTCACTACGAAGCTCGACCGGGACAGGGTCCATCCAAGGTGGAAACACCATATATTTT. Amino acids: CASSLRSSTGTGSIQGGNTIYF.

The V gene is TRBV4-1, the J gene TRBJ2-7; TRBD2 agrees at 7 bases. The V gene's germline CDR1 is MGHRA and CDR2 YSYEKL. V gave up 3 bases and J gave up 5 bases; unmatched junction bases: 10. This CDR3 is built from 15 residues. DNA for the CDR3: TGCGCCAGCAGCCATCCGAAGACCGGGACTAACGAGCAGTACTTC. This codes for CASSHPKTGTNEQYF.

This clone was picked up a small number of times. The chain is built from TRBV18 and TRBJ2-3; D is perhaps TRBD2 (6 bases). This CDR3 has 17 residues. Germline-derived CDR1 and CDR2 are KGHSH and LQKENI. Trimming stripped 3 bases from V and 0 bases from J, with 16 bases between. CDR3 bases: TGTGCCAGCTCACCTGCGGAGGGCGGAGTTAGCACAGATACGCAGTATTTT. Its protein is CASSPAEGGVSTDTQYF.

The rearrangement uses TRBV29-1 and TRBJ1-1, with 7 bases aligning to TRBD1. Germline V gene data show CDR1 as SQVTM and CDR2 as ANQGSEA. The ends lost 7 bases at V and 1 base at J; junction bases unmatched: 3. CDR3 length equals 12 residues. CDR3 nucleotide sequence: TGCAGCGCCCGACAGGGGAACACTGAAGCTTTCTTT. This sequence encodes CSARQGNTEAFF.

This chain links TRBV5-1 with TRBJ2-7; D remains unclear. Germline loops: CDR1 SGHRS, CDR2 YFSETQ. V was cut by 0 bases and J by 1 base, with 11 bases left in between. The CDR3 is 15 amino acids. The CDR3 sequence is CASSLATTNSYEQYF. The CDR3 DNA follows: TGCGCCAGCAGCTTGGCTACGACAAATTCCTACGAGCAGTACTTC.

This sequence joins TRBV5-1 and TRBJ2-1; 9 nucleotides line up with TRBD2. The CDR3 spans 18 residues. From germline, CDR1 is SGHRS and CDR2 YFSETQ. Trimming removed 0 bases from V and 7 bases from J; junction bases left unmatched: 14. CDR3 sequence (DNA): TGCGCCAGCAGCTTGGGTTGGGCTAGCGGGATAGGGGGGAATGAGCAGTTCTTC. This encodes CASSLGWASGIGGNEQFF. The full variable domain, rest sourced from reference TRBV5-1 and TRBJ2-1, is KAGVTQTPRYLIKTRGQQVTLSCSPISGHRSVSWYQQTPGQGLQFLFEYFSETQRNKGNFPGRFSGRQFSNSRSEMNVSTLELGDSALYLCASSLGWASGIGGNEQFFGPGTRLTVL.

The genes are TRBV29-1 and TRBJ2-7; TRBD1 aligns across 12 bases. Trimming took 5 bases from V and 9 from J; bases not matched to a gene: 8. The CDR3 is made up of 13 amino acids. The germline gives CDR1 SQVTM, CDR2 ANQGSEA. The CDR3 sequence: CSVSAGTGGGQYF. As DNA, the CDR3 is TGCAGCGTTTCGGCCGGGACAGGGGGCGGGCAGTACTTC.

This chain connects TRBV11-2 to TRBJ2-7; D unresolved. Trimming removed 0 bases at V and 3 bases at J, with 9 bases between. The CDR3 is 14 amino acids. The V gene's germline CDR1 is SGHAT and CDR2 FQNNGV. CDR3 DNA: TGTGCCAGCAGCTTAGACCGAACAAGCTACGAGCAGTACTTC. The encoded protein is CASSLDRTSYEQYF.

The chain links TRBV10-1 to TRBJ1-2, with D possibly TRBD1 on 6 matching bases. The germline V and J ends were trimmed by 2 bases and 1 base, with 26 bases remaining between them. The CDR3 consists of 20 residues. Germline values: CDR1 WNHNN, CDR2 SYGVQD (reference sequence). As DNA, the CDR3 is TGCGCCAGCAGTGAGAGCGAATTGGGTGCCAGGGGATGGCTTAACTATGGCTACACCTTC. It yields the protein CASSESELGARGWLNYGYTF.

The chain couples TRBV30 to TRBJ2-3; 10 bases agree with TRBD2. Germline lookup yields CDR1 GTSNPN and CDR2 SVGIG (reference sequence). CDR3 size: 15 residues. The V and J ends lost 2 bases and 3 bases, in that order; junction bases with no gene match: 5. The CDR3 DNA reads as TGTGCCTGGAGTAGTCAAGCGGGAGGGACAGATACGCAGTATTTT. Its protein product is CAWSSQAGGTDTQYF.

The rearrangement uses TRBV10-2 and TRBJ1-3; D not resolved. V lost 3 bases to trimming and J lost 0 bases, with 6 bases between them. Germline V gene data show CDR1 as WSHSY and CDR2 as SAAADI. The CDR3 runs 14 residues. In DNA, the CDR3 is TGCGCCAGCAGTGAATGGCTCTCTGGAAACACCATATATTTT. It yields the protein CASSEWLSGNTIYF.

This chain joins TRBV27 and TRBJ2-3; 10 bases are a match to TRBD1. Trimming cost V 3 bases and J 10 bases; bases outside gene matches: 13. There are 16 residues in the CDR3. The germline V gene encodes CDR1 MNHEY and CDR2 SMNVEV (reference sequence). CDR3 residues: CASSFGRQGASFPQYF. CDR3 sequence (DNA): TGTGCCAGCAGTTTCGGGAGACAGGGGGCGAGCTTCCCGCAGTATTTT.

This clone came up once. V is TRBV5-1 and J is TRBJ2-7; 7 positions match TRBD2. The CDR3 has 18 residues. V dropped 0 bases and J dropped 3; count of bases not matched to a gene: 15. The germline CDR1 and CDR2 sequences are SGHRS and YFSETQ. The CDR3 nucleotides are TGCGCCAGCAGCTTGGGGGCATCGGGAGAAGCGGGATACTACGAGCAGTACTTC. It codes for CASSLGASGEAGYYEQYF. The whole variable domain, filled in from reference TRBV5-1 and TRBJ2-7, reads KAGVTQTPRYLIKTRGQQVTLSCSPISGHRSVSWYQQTPGQGLQFLFEYFSETQRNKGNFPGRFSGRQFSNSRSEMNVSTLELGDSALYLCASSLGASGEAGYYEQYFGPGTRLTVT.

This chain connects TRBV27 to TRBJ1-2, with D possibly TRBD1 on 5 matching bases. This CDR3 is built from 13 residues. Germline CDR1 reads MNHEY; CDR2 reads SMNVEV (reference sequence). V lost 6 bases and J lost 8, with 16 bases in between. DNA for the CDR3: TGTGCCAGCAGCCCTATAGGGGCTCACGGCTACACCTTC. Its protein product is CASSPIGAHGYTF.

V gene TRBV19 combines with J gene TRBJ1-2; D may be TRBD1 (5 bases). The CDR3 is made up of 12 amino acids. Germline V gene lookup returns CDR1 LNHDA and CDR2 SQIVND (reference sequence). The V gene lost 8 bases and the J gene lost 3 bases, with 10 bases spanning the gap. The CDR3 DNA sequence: TGTGCCAGTGCCAGGGAGGACTATGGCTACACCTTC. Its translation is CASAREDYGYTF. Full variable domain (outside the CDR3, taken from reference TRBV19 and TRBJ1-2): DGGITQSPKYLFRKEGQNVTLSCEQNLNHDAMYWYRQDPGQGLRLIYYSQIVNDFQKGDIAEGYSVSREKKESFPLTVTSAQKNPTAFYLCASAREDYGYTFGSGTRLTVV.

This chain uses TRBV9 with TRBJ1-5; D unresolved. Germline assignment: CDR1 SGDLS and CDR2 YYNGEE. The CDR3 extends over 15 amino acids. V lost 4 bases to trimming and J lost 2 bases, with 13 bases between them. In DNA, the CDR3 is TGTGCCAGCAGCCGGGGTTCGGAGGGCAATCAGCCCCAGCATTTT. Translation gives CASSRGSEGNQPQHF.

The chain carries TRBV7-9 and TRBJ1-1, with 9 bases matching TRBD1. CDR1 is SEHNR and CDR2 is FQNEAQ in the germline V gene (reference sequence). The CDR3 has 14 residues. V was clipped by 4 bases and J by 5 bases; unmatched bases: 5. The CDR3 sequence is CASSWTGVGTEAFF. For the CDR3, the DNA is TGTGCCAGCAGCTGGACAGGGGTAGGAACTGAAGCTTTCTTT.

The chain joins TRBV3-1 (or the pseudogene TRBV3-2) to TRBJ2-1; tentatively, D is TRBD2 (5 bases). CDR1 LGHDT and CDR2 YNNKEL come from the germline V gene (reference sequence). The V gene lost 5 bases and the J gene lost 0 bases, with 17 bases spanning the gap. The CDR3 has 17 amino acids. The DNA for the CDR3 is TGTGCCAGCAGCTCCGGGCGGGCTCCGGTCTCCTACAATGAGCAGTTCTTC. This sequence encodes CASSSGRAPVSYNEQFF.

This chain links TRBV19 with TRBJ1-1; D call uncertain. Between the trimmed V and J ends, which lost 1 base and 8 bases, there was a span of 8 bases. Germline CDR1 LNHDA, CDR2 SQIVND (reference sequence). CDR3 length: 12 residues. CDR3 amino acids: CASSIGPSEAFF. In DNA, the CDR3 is TGTGCCAGTAGTATAGGGCCTTCCGAAGCTTTCTTT.